A single sample is the source of the 32 T cell receptor beta chains below, sequenced in a study of human T cells and chemical hapten exposure. Time point meaning: patch test 2, 6 weeks after DPC sensitization. The sample's treatment: therapeutic diphenylcyclopropenone sensitization with weekly scalp DPC. TCRdb re-called the RACE reads with MiXCR, one entry per CDR3 protein. Of 25,000 to 30,000 distinct CDR3 sequences detected, 8.5% to 9.5% appear once; the ten largest clones hold roughly 7.1%. The specimen comprised whole blood, sampled in connection with sensitization to the hapten diphenylcyclopropenone (DPC). The receptors stem from a man aged 30 to 39 with alopecia areata. Some clones in this sample may be carry-over from other donors' samples.

This clonotype was seen more than once but under ten times. The CDR3 DNA reads TGCAGTGCTAGAATCGGACGAGGTAGCAATCAGCCCCAGCATTTT. This encodes CSARIGRGSNQPQHF. This chain connects TRBV20-1 to TRBJ1-5; D not certain. CDR3 length equals 15 residues. V was pared by 2 bases and J by 0 bases, with 11 bases between. Germline CDR1 DFQATT, CDR2 SNEGSKA (reference sequence).

This clonotype was counted a few times. The genes are TRBV12-3 or TRBV12-4 and TRBJ2-5, with no clear D. The CDR3 totals 13 residues. The V end lost 6 bases, the J end lost 3 bases, and 11 bases lay between the germline ends. CDR3 DNA sequence: TGTGCCAGCAGCCCGGACGGAGAAGAGACCCAGTACTTC. As protein: CASSPDGEETQYF.

This clonotype was seen many times. This rearrangement joins TRBV5-1 to TRBJ2-3; D tentatively fits TRBD1 or TRBD2 (5 bases each). The germline V gene has CDR1 SGHRS and CDR2 YFSETQ. The CDR3 loop spans 16 amino acids. The germline V and J ends were trimmed by 5 bases and 2 bases, with 18 bases remaining between them. CDR3 coding DNA: TGCGCCAGCAGAGTAAACTCCGGGACCAACACAGATACGCAGTATTTT. It yields the protein CASRVNSGTNTDTQYF.

This clonotype was seen many times. V gene TRBV6-2 or TRBV6-3 combines with J gene TRBJ2-3, with D maybe TRBD2 (7 bases). V lost 0 bases and J 6 bases, leaving 22 bases between the germline ends. This CDR3 is 18 amino acids long. Germline CDR1 reads MNHEY; CDR2 reads SVGEGT. The CDR3 DNA reads TGTGCCAGCAGTTACTCGGCCCCTGGAGCGGGGACACTGGATACGCAGTATTTT. Residues: CASSYSAPGAGTLDTQYF.

The chain combines TRBV12-3 or TRBV12-4 with TRBJ1-4; no clear D gene. The CDR3 sequence is 15 residues long. V dropped 5 bases and J dropped 0 bases, with 10 bases sitting between them. The CDR3, as DNA: TGTGCCAGCAGTGCCGGAGGAGCAACTAATGAAAAACTGTTTTTT. Protein: CASSAGGATNEKLFF.

The chain has TRBV20-1 and TRBJ2-3, with D perhaps being TRBD1 or TRBD2 (6 bases each). Looked up from germline, CDR1 is DFQATT and CDR2 is SNEGSKA (reference sequence). This CDR3 has 14 amino acids. The V and J ends lost 3 bases and 3 bases respectively, with 13 bases between them. The CDR3 here is CSASLQGGTDTQYF. Here the CDR3 DNA reads TGCAGTGCTAGCCTACAGGGAGGAACAGATACGCAGTATTTT.

This clonotype was seen repeatedly, ten times or more. J is TRBJ1-2 and V is TRBV12-3 or TRBV12-4; D unclear. This CDR3 region has 15 residues. Trimming cost V 4 bases and J 0 bases, with 12 bases left between them. The CDR3 loop reads CASSSLENPNYGYTF. In DNA form, the CDR3 reads TGTGCCAGCAGTTCTTTGGAGAACCCTAACTATGGCTACACCTTC.

This clonotype was observed at least ten times. The chain uses TRBV19 and TRBJ1-5; D gene uncertain. This CDR3 spans 15 amino acids. The germline V gene has CDR1 LNHDA and CDR2 SQIVND (reference sequence). Trimming took 3 bases from V and 0 from J, leaving 9 bases between them. The CDR3 is CASSIQSYSNQPQHF. The CDR3 DNA reads TGTGCCAGTAGTATTCAATCCTATAGCAATCAGCCCCAGCATTTT.

There are a few counts of this clonotype. The chain couples TRBV12-3 or TRBV12-4 to TRBJ1-1; no clear D gene. This CDR3 spans 13 amino acids. V was clipped by 5 bases and J by 2 bases, with 9 bases between them. The CDR3 DNA is TGTGCCAGCAGTCGCGTTGTTAACACTGAAGCTTTCTTT. Translated: CASSRVVNTEAFF.

This clonotype was recorded many times. The chain links TRBV19 to TRBJ1-2; D remains unclear. CDR3 length: 13 amino acids. Germline CDR1 LNHDA, CDR2 SQIVND (reference sequence). V shed 7 bases and J shed 6 bases, with 15 bases lying between them. The CDR3: CASKNLPGDGYTF. The CDR3 nucleotides read TGTGCCAGTAAAAATCTCCCCGGGGATGGCTACACCTTC.

In this sample, this clonotype turned up many times. The chain has TRBV29-1 and TRBJ2-7; 12 bases map to TRBD1. Germline V gives CDR1 SQVTM, CDR2 ANQGSEA. This CDR3 region has 15 residues. Losses at the gene ends were 2 bases for V and 6 bases for J; bases not matched to a gene: 8. The CDR3 region is CSVETGTGGLGEQYF. The CDR3 DNA follows: TGCAGCGTTGAAACGGGGACAGGGGGCTTAGGCGAGCAGTACTTC.

Ten or more counts support this clonotype. The genes are TRBV14 and TRBJ2-1; TRBD1 or TRBD2 may be the D gene (6 bases each). Looked up from germline, CDR1 is SGHDN and CDR2 is FVKESK. The CDR3 contains 14 residues. With 1 base removed from V and 7 bases from J, the gap between germline ends came to 11 bases. CDR3 amino acids: CASSQAGAGNEQFF. Written as DNA, the CDR3 is TGTGCCAGCAGCCAAGCGGGGGCTGGGAATGAGCAGTTCTTC.

This clonotype has ten or more counts. The genes are TRBV30 and TRBJ1-1; D unclear. Germline CDR1 is GTSNPN and CDR2 is SVGIG (reference sequence). V lost 5 bases and J 0 bases, leaving 10 bases between the germline ends. This CDR3 spans 13 amino acids. This CDR3 reads CAWSFLLNTEAFF. DNA for the CDR3: TGTGCCTGGTCGTTCCTCTTGAACACTGAAGCTTTCTTT.

In its sample, this clonotype was seen a few times. The junction shows a germline mismatch at one end, possibly a read error. V is TRBV7-7 and J is TRBJ2-1; tentatively, D is TRBD2 (5 bases). In germline, CDR1 is SSHAT, CDR2 FNYEAQ (reference sequence). The CDR3 runs 15 residues. Here the CDR3 DNA reads TGTGCTAGCAGCTTAGGAGAGGGTGGCCACAATGAGCAGTTCTTC. Protein sequence: CASSLGEGGHNEQFF.

The J gene is TRBJ2-7, the V gene TRBV19; 9 bases align to TRBD1. The V gene's germline CDR1 is LNHDA and CDR2 SQIVND (reference sequence). The CDR3 has 14 residues. V dropped 6 bases and J dropped 3; count of bases not matched to a gene: 6. The CDR3 reads CASRQTGGIYEQYF. As DNA, the CDR3 is TGTGCCAGTAGACAGACAGGGGGGATCTACGAGCAGTACTTC.

This clonotype was found many times. The rearrangement uses TRBV6-6 and TRBJ2-7; 7 nucleotides align to TRBD1. The CDR3 loop spans 14 amino acids. Trimming cost V 6 bases and J 2 bases; bases outside gene matches: 7. Germline assignment: CDR1 MNHNY and CDR2 SVGAGI (reference sequence). CDR3 sequence reads: CASSQGGKTYEQYF. DNA of the CDR3: TGTGCCAGCAGCCAAGGGGGCAAAACCTACGAGCAGTACTTC.

Ten or more counts support this clonotype. The rearrangement joins TRBV11-2 to TRBJ1-4, with D maybe TRBD1 (5 bases). The V gene's germline CDR1 is SGHAT and CDR2 FQNNGV. The V end lost 5 bases, the J end lost 8 bases, and 15 bases lay between the germline ends. The length of the CDR3 is 14 residues. The DNA of the CDR3 is TGTGCCAGCAGCCTAGGGACCGCCCGGGAAAAACTGTTTTTT. Amino acid sequence: CASSLGTAREKLFF. The full variable domain, rest sourced from reference TRBV11-2 and TRBJ1-4, is EAGVAQSPRYKIIEKRQSVAFWCNPISGHATLYWYQQILGQGPKLLIQFQNNGVVDDSQLPKDRFSAERLKGVDSTLKIQPAKLEDSAVYLCASSLGTAREKLFFGSGTQLSVL.

This clonotype has only a few counts. The CDR3: CASSPELNTEAFF. The CDR3 DNA is TGTGCCAGCTCACCAGAACTGAACACTGAAGCTTTCTTT. This chain connects TRBV18 to TRBJ1-1; D is undetermined. The germline V gene has CDR1 KGHSH and CDR2 LQKENI. Trimming took 2 bases from V and 0 from J, leaving 4 bases between them. This CDR3 region has 13 residues.

This clonotype was seen at least ten times. This chain links TRBV19 with TRBJ1-5; unclear D gene. This CDR3 is 13 amino acids long. CDR1 and CDR2 (germline): LNHDA, SQIVND (reference sequence). The V gene lost 5 bases and the J gene lost 5 bases, with 10 bases spanning the gap. The DNA of the CDR3 is TGTGCCAGTAGTCATCCTCTCGATCAGCCCCAGCATTTT. Its translation: CASSHPLDQPQHF.

Of note for this clonotype: A much larger clone sits a single nucleotide away, making a read error possible. V usage is TRBV19 and J usage is TRBJ1-3; D is possibly TRBD1 (6 bases). The germline gives CDR1 LNHDA, CDR2 SQIVND (reference sequence). This CDR3 region has 18 residues. CDR3 protein: CASSILPGHRSSGYTIYF. CDR3 bases: TGTGCCAGTAGTATTTTACCGGGACACCGGAGCTCTGGATACACCATATATTTT.

This sequence joins TRBV6-1 and TRBJ1-6; no reliable D call. Trimming stripped 7 bases from V and 8 bases from J, with 12 bases between. Per germline, CDR1 MNHNS and CDR2 SASEGT. The CDR3 is 13 amino acids. Here the CDR3 DNA reads TGTGCCAGCAACGAGGGAGAGTATTCACCCCTCCACTTT. Its translation is CASNEGEYSPLHF.

This clonotype was recorded many times. V is TRBV30 and J is TRBJ1-1, with D possibly TRBD1 on 5 matching bases. The V and J ends lost 3 bases and 3 bases respectively, with 11 bases between them. The CDR3 is 13 residues long. CDR1 is GTSNPN, CDR2 SVGIG, per germline (reference sequence). CDR3 amino acids: CAWRGQMDTEAFF. The CDR3 nucleotides read TGTGCCTGGAGGGGGCAAATGGACACTGAAGCTTTCTTT.

This chain links TRBV12-3 or TRBV12-4 with TRBJ1-3; D not certain. This CDR3 has 13 residues. The V gene lost 5 bases and the J gene lost 4 bases, with 9 bases spanning the gap. The CDR3 DNA reads as TGTGCCAGCAGTCGCCACCAGGGAAACACCATATATTTT. This translates into CASSRHQGNTIYF.

In its sample, this clonotype was seen many times. The chain combines TRBV12-3 or TRBV12-4 with TRBJ1-2; D ambiguous. This CDR3 comprises 14 residues. Trimming pared 3 bases from V and 2 bases from J, leaving 10 bases between. The CDR3 DNA reads TGTGCCAGCAGTTTTCTACGAGGAAACTATGGCTACACCTTC. As protein: CASSFLRGNYGYTF.

This clonotype appeared a few times. The chain links TRBV6-6 to TRBJ1-5; D perhaps matches TRBD1 (5 bases). The germline CDR1 and CDR2 sequences are MNHNY and SVGAGI (reference sequence). Trimming stripped 7 bases from V and 5 bases from J, with 9 bases between. The length of the CDR3 is 12 residues. CDR3 in DNA: TGTGCCAGCACCATAGGGGATCAGCCCCAGCATTTT. Protein sequence: CASTIGDQPQHF.

Comments on this clonotype: The junction and the germline gene differ at one end; a read error may be behind it. The chain carries TRBV12-5 and TRBJ1-4; no reliable D call. The CDR3 consists of 14 residues. Germline loops: CDR1 LGHNT, CDR2 FRNRAP. CDR3 amino acids: CASGPAETNEKLIF. The CDR3 DNA reads as TGTGCTAGTGGTCCCGCCGAGACTAATGAAAAACTGATTTTT.

In its sample, this clonotype was seen a few times. J is TRBJ1-1 and V is TRBV9; D not resolved. Trimming took 3 bases from V and 0 from J, leaving 3 bases between them. This CDR3 is 12 amino acids long. The germline CDR1 and CDR2 sequences are SGDLS and YYNGEE. The CDR3 nucleotides are TGTGCCAGCAGCGCGATGAACACTGAAGCTTTCTTT. Its translation: CASSAMNTEAFF.

This clonotype was recorded at least ten times. The chain is built from TRBV11-2 and TRBJ2-1; 8 bases line up with TRBD2. The CDR3 spans 15 residues. The trim removed 7 bases at V and 9 bases at J, leaving 14 bases unmatched. Germline CDR1 is SGHAT and CDR2 is FQNNGV. The CDR3 sequence: CASNPLTGGPGEQFF. Here the CDR3 DNA reads TGTGCCAGCAACCCATTGACGGGAGGGCCCGGTGAGCAGTTCTTC.

This clonotype was seen many times. The CDR3 protein is CASSSPGQRINTEAFF. The CDR3 region has the DNA TGTGCCAGCAGCTCGCCGGGACAGCGGATAAACACTGAAGCTTTCTTT. V gene TRBV7-2 combines with J gene TRBJ1-1, with 7 bases identical to TRBD1. Germline V gene sequence: CDR1 SGHTA, CDR2 FQGNSA. The CDR3 contains 16 residues. Trimming at V came to 4 bases and at J to 2 bases, leaving 10 bases not matched to a gene.

Many counts were recorded for this clonotype. V and J are TRBV3-1 and TRBJ1-2; D may be TRBD1 (5 bases). V lost 3 bases to trimming and J lost 6 bases, with 20 bases between them. The CDR3 runs to 16 residues. CDR1 and CDR2 from the germline V gene are LGHDT and YNNKEL (reference sequence). CDR3 bases: TGTGCCAGCAGCCAGGGAAATAGAGGGGTAGGAAATGGCTACACCTTC. It codes for CASSQGNRGVGNGYTF.

This clonotype was seen a few times. The chain employs TRBV9 and TRBJ2-1, with unresolved D. The V end lost 0 bases, the J end lost 3 bases, and 7 bases lay between the germline ends. CDR1 is SGDLS, CDR2 YYNGEE, per germline. The CDR3 is 14 residues long. Here the CDR3 DNA reads TGTGCCAGCAGCGTAGGCAGCCTCTACAATGAGCAGTTCTTC. Protein: CASSVGSLYNEQFF.

Many counts were recorded for this clonotype. V is TRBV12-3 or TRBV12-4 and J is TRBJ2-1; the match to TRBD2 covers 8 bases. The J segment lost 6 bases and the V segment lost 7 bases, leaving 11 bases of the junction unmatched. This CDR3 has 15 amino acids. CDR3 in DNA: TGTGCCAGCAAGGAGGCTAGCGGGTGGCGCAATGAGCAGTTCTTC. It yields the protein CASKEASGWRNEQFF.